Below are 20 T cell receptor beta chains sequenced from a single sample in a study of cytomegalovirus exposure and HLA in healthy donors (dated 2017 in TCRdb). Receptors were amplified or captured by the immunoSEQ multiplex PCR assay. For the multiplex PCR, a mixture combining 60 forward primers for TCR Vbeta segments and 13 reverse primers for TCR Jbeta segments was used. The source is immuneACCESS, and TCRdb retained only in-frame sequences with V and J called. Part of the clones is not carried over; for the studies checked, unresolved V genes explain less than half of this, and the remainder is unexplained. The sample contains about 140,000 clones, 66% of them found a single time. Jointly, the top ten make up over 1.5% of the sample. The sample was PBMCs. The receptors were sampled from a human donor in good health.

The DNA for the CDR3 is TGTGCCAGCAGTGTGTCAGGTAGCACAGATACGCAGTATTTT. Encoded protein: CASSVSGSTDTQYF. The rearrangement joins TRBV6-4 to TRBJ2-3; D is unclear. This CDR3 has 14 residues. The germline CDR1 and CDR2 sequences are MRHNA and SNTAGT. V was shortened by 4 bases and J by 0 bases, with 8 bases between the two germline ends.

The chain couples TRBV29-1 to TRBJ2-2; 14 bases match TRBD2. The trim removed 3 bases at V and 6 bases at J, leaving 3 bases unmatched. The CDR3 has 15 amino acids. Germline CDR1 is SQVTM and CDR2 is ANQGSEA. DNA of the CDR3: TGCAGCGTTGAGAGACTAGCGGGAGGGTCCGGGGAGCTGTTTTTT. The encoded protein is CSVERLAGGSGELFF.

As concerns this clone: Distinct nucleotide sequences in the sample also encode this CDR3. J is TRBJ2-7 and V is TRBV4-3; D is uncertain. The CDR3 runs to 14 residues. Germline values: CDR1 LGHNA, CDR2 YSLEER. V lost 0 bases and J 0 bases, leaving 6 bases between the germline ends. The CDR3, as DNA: TGCGCCAGCAGCCAAGATTTATACTCCTACGAGCAGTACTTC. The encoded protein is CASSQDLYSYEQYF.

The CDR3 DNA reads TGTGCCAGTAGGACGACGGCACAGGGGAATGGCTACACCTTC. Protein product: CASRTTAQGNGYTF. This chain links TRBV19 with TRBJ1-2, with 7 bases identical to TRBD1. The V segment lost 6 bases and the J segment 6 bases; nucleotides outside the gene matches: 10. Germline V gives CDR1 LNHDA, CDR2 SQIVND (reference sequence). This CDR3 spans 14 amino acids.

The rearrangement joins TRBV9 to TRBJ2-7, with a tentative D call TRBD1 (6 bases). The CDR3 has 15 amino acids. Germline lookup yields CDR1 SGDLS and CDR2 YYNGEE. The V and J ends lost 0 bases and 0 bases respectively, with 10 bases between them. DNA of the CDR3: TGTGCCAGCAGCGTAGATGGGGGCAGCTCCTACGAGCAGTACTTC. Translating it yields CASSVDGGSSYEQYF.

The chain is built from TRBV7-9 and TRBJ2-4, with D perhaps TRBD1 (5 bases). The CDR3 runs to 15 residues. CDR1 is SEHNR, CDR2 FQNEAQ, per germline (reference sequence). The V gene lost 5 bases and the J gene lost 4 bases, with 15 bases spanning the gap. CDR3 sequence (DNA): TGTGCCAGCAGCCCTTTTGACAGAGTTAAAAACATTCAGTACTTC. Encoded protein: CASSPFDRVKNIQYF.

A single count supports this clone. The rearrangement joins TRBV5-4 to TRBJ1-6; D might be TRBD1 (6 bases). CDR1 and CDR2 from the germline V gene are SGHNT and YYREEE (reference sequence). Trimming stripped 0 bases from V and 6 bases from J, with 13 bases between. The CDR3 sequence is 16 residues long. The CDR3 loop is CASSLEVRGSNSPLHF. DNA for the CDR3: TGTGCCAGCAGCTTGGAGGTCAGGGGTAGTAATTCACCCCTCCACTTT.

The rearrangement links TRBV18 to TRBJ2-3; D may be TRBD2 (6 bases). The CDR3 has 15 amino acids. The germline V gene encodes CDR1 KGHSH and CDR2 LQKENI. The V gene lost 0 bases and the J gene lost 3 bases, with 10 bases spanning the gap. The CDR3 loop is CASSPPSRGTDTQYF. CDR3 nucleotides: TGTGCCAGCTCACCACCATCTCGGGGGACAGATACGCAGTATTTT.

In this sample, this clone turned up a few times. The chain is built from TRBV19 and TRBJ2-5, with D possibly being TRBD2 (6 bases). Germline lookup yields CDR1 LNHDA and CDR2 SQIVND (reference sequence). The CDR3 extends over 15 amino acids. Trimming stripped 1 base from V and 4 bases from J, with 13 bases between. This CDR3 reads CASSIVAGGRETQYF. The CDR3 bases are TGTGCCAGTAGTATAGTGGCAGGAGGGCGAGAGACCCAGTACTTC.

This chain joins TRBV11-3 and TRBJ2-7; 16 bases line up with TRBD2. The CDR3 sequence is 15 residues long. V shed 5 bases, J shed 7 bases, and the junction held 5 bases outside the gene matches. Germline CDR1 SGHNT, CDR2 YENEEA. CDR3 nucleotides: TGTGCCAGCAGCGGGACTAGCGGGAGGGTAGGGGAGCAGTACTTC. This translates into CASSGTSGRVGEQYF.

The CDR3 DNA follows: TGTGCCATCAGTGATTCAGGACTAGCGGGAGGAGTAGATACGCAGTATTTT. It encodes CAISDSGLAGGVDTQYF. The J gene is TRBJ2-3, the V gene TRBV10-3; TRBD2 aligns across 14 bases. This CDR3 region has 17 residues. V shed 3 bases and J 5 bases; nucleotides not matched to a gene: 7. Germline V gene lookup returns CDR1 ENHRY and CDR2 SYGVKD.

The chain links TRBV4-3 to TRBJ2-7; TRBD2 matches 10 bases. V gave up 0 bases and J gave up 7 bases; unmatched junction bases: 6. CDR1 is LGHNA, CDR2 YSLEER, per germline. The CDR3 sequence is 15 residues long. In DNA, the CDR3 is TGCGCCAGCAGCCAAGAACTAGCGGGGTTAAATGAGCAGTACTTC. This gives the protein CASSQELAGLNEQYF.

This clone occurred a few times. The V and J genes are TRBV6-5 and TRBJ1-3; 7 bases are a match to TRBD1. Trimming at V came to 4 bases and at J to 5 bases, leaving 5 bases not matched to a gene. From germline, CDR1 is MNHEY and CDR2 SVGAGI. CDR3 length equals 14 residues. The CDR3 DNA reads TGTGCCAGCAGTTCGGGGGACAGCCGAAACACCATATATTTT. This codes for CASSSGDSRNTIYF.

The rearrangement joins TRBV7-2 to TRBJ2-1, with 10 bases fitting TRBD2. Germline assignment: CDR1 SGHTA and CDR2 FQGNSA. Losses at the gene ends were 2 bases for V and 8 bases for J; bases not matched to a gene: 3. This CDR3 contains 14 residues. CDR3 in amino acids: CASSLTSGKDEQFF. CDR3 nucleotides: TGTGCCAGCAGCTTAACTAGCGGGAAGGATGAGCAGTTCTTC.

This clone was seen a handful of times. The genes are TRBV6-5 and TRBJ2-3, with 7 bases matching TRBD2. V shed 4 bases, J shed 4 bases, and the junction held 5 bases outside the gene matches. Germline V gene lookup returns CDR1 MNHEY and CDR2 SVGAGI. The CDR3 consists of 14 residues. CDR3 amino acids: CASSFGGSADTQYF. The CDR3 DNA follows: TGTGCCAGCAGTTTTGGCGGGAGTGCAGATACGCAGTATTTT.

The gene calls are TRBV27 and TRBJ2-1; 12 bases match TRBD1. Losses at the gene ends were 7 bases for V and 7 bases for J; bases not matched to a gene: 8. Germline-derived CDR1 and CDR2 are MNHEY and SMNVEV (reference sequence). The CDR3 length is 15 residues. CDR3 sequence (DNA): TGTGCCAGCACCTCCGGGACAGGGGGCCGAAATGAGCAGTTCTTC. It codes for CASTSGTGGRNEQFF.

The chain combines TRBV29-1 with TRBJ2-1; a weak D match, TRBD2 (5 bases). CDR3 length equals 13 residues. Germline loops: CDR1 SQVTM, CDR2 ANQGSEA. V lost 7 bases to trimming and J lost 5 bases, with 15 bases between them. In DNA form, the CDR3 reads TGCAGCGCTGGAGGACCGGCGGACAATGAGCAGTTCTTC. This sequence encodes CSAGGPADNEQFF.

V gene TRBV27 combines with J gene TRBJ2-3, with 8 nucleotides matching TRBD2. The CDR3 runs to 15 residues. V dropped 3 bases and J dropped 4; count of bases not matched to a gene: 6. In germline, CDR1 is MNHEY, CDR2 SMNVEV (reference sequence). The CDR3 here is CASSFSGLAPDTQYF. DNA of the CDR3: TGTGCCAGCAGTTTTTCTGGACTAGCTCCAGATACGCAGTATTTT.

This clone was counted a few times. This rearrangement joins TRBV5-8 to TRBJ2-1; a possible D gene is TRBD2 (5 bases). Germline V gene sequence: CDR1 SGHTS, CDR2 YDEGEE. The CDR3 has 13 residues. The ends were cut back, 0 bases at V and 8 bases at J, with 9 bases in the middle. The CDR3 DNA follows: TGTGCCAGCAGCTTGGGGCCGAGGGATGAGCAGTTCTTC. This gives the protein CASSLGPRDEQFF.

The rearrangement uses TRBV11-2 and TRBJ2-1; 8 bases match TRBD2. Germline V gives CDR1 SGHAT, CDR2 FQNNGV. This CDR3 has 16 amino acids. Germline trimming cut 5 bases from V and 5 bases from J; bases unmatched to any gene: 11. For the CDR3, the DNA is TGTGCCAGCAGCCCCACAACGGAACTAGCGGACAATGAGCAGTTCTTC. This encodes CASSPTTELADNEQFF.